This T cell receptor (beta chain) was profiled in a study of beta chain features in type 1 diabetes. Findings of the study overall: Small HLA sub-analyses could not settle whether HLA shapes TCRB rearrangement. There was a moderate but significant shortening of TCRB CDR3s in all four CD4+ subsets of Type 1 diabetes patients.

TCRB transcripts that were expressed got sequenced, as all of the isolated RNA had been reverse transcribed. Libraries were prepared by immunoSEQ multiplex PCR; TCRdb keeps only in-frame clonotypes and omits some of them. The sample gives 200,000 to 300,000 clones, around 21% of which show up once; approximately 0.029% is in the top ten. Only a few counts were recorded for this clone. Antigen specificity is unknown. Sequences were obtained from naive CD4+ T cells from blood. The sequence derives from a woman between 35 and 50 years old with type 1 diabetes.

In nucleotides, the CDR3 is TGTGCCAGCAGCCCGACAGGGTTCACTGAAGCTTTCTTT. Amino acid sequence: CASSPTGFTEAFF. V is TRBV28 and J is TRBJ1-1; 7 bases agree with TRBD1. CDR1 and CDR2 from the germline V gene are MDHEN and SYDVKM. This CDR3 has 13 residues. The ends lost 6 bases at V and 4 bases at J; junction bases unmatched: 5.